This TCR beta chain was documented in a study of T cells in Graves' hyperthyroidism and ophthalmopathy. RNA transcripts served as the template for amplifying TCR beta CDR3 regions. The HTBI primer set drove a first-round RT-PCR of the TCR CDR3. One entry per CDR3 protein results from TCRdb running MiXCR on the multiplex PCR reads. In the table there are roughly 530,000 distinct CDR3 sequences, roughly 18% of which are singletons. Findings of the study overall: Most thyroid clonotypes expanded above 0.001 were also detected in blood.

Remarks on this clonotype: The antigen is undetermined.

Germline values: CDR1 MNHGY, CDR2 SVAAGI. The CDR3 is made up of 14 amino acids. V lost 4 bases, J lost 8 bases, and 5 bases stayed unmatched. The sequence derives from a woman under 30 with Graves' ophthalmopathy. The sample was blood. The chain joins TRBV6-9 to TRBJ1-4, with 9 bases aligning to TRBD1. CDR3 residues: CASSSDRGSEKLFF. CDR3 nucleotides: TGTGCCAGCAGTTCGGACAGGGGCTCCGAAAAACTGTTTTTT.